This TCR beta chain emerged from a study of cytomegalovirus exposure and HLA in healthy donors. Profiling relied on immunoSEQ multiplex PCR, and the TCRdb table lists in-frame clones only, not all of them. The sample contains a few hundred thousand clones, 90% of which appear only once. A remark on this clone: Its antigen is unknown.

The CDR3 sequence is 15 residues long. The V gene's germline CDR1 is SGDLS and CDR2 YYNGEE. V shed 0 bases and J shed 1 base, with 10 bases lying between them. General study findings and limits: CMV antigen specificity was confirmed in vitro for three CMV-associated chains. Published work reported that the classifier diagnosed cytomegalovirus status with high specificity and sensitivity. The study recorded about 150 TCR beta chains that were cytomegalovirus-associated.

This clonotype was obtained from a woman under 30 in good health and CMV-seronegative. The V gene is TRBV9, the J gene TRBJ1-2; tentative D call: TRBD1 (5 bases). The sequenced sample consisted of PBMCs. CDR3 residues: CASSVGRAHNYGYTF. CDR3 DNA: TGTGCCAGCAGCGTAGGCAGGGCGCATAACTATGGCTACACCTTC.